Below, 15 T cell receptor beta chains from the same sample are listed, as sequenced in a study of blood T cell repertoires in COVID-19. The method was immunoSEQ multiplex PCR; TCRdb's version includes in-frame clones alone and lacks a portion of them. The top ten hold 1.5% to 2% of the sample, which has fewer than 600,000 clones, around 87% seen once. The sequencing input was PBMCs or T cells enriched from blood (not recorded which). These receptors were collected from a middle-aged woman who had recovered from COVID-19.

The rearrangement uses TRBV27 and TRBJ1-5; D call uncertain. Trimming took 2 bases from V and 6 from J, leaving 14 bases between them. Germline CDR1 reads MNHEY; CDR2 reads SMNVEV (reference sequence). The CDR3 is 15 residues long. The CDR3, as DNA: TGTGCCAGCAGTTTAAGGAGGGAGAGTGGTCAGCCCCAGCATTTT. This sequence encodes CASSLRRESGQPQHF.

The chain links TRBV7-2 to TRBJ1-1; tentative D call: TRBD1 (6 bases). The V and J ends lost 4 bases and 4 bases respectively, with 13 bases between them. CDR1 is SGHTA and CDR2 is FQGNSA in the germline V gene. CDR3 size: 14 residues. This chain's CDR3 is CASSYSRGFTEAFF. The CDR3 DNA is TGTGCCAGCAGCTATTCGAGGGGGTTCACTGAAGCTTTCTTT.

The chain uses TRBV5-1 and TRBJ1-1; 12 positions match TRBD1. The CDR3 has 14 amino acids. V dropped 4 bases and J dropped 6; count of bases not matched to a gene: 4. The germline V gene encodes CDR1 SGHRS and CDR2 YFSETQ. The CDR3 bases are TGCGCCAGCAGCAGGGGACAGGGGGCCTCTGAAGCTTTCTTT. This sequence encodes CASSRGQGASEAFF.

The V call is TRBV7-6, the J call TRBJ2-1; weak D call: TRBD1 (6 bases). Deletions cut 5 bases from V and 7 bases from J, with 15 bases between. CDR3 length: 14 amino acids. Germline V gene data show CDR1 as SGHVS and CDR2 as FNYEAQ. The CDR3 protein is CASSGYRARNEQFF. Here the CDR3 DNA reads TGTGCCAGCAGCGGATACAGGGCCCGGAATGAGCAGTTCTTC.

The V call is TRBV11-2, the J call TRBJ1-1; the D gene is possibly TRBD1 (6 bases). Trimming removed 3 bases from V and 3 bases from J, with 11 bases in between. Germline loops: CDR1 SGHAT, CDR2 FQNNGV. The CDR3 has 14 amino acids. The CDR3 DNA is TGTGCCAGCAGCTTTGGGGGGGCGCACACTGAAGCTTTCTTT. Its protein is CASSFGGAHTEAFF.

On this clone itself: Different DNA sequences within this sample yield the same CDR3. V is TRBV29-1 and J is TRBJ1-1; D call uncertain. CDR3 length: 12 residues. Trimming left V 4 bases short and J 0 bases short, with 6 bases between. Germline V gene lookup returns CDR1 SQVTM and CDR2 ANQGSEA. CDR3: CSVGGLNTEAFF. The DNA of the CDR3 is TGCAGCGTTGGAGGCCTGAACACTGAAGCTTTCTTT.

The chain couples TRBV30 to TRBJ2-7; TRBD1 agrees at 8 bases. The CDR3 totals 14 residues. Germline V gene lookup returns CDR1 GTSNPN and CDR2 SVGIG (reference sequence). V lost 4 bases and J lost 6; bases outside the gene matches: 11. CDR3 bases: TGTGCCTGGACTCCCACACAGGGGGATACCGAGCAGTACTTC. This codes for CAWTPTQGDTEQYF.

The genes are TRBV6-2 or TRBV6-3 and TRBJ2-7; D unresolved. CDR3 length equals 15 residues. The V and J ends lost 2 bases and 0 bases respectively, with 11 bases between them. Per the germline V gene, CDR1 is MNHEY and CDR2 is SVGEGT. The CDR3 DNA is TGTGCCAGCAGTTACGGAACCGGCGGCTCCTACGAGCAGTACTTC. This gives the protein CASSYGTGGSYEQYF.

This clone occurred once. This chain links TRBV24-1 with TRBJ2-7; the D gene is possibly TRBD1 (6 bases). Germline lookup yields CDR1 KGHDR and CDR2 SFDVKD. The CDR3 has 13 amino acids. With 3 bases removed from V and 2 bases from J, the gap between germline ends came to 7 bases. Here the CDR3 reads CATSDGQPYEQYF. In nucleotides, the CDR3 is TGTGCCACCAGTGATGGACAGCCCTACGAGCAGTACTTC.

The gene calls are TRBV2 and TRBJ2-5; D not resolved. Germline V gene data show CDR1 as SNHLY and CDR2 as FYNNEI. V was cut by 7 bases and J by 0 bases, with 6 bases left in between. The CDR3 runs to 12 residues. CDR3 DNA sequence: TGTGCCAGCACCGGGTACCAAGAGACCCAGTACTTC. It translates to CASTGYQETQYF.

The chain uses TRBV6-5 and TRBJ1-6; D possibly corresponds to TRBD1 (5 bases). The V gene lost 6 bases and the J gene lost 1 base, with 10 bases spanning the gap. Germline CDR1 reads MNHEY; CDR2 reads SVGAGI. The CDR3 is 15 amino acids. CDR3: CASRVRVSYNSPLHF. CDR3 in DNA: TGTGCCAGCAGAGTCAGGGTGTCCTATAATTCACCCCTCCACTTT.

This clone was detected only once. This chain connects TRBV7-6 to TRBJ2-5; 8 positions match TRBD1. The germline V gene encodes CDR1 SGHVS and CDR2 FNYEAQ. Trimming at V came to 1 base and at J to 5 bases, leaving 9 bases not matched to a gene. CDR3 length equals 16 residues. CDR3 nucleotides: TGTGCCAGCAGCTTAGGAAGGACAGGGACGAGGGAGACCCAGTACTTC. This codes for CASSLGRTGTRETQYF.

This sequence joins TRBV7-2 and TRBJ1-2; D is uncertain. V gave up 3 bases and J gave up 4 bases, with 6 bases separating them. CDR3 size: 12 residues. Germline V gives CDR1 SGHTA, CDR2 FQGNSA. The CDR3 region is CASSFRTYGYTF. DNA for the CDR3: TGTGCCAGCAGCTTCAGAACCTATGGCTACACCTTC.

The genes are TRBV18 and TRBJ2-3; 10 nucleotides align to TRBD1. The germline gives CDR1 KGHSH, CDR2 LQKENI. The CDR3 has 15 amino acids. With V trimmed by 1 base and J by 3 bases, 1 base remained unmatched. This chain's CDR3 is CASSPRTGGTDTQYF. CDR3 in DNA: TGTGCCAGCTCACCACGGACAGGGGGTACAGATACGCAGTATTTT.

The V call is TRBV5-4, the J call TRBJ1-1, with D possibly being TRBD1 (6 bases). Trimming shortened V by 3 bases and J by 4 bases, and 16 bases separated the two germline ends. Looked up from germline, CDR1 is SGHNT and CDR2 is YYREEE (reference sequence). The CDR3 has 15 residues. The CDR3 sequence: CASSSNQGLSTEAFF. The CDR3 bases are TGTGCCAGCAGCTCTAATCAGGGGTTGAGCACTGAAGCTTTCTTT. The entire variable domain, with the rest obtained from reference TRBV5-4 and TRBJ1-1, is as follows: ETGVTQSPTHLIKTRGQQVTLRCSSQSGHNTVSWYQQALGQGPQFIFQYYREEENGRGNFPPRFSGLQFPNYSSELNVNALELDDSALYLCASSSNQGLSTEAFFGQGTRLTVV.